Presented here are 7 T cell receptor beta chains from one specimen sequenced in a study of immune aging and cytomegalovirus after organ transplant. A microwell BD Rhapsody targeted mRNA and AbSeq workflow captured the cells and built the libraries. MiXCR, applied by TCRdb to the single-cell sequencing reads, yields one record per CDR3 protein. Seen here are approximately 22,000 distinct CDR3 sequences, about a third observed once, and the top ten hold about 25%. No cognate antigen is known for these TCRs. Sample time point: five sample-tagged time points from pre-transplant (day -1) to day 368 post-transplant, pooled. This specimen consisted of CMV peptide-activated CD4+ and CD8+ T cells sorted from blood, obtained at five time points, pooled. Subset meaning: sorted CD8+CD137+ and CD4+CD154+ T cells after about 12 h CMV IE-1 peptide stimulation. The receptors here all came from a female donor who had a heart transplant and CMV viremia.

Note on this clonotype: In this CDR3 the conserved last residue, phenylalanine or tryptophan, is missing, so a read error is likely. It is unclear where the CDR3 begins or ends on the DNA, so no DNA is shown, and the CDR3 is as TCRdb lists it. The CDR3 protein is CASNLTSGFNDEQSL. The chain carries TRBV11-2 and TRBJ2-1; the D call in the table, TRBD2, was not verified against the DNA. The CDR3 extends over 15 residues, inclusive of both ends. Germline CDR1 is SGHAT and CDR2 is FQNNGV.

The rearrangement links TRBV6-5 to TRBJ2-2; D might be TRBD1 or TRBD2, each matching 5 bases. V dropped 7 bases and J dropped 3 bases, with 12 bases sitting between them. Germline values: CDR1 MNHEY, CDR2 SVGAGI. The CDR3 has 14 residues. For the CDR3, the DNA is TGTGCCAGCACCCCCCGGGGACACACCGGGGAGCTGTTTTTT. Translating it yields CASTPRGHTGELFF.

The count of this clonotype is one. CDR3 nucleotides: TGTGCCAGCAGTCCTAAGCGTACAACTAATGAAAAACTGTTTTTT. Amino acids: CASSPKRTTNEKLFF. This rearrangement joins TRBV12-3 or TRBV12-4 to TRBJ1-4; no clear D gene. The CDR3 consists of 15 residues. With 5 bases removed from V and 0 bases from J, the gap between germline ends came to 10 bases.

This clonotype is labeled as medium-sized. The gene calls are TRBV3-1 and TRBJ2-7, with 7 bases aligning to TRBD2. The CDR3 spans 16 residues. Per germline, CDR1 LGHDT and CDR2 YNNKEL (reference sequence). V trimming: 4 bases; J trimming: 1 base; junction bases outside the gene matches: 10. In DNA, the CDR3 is TGTGCCAGCAGCCCCCTCGAGACTAGCCCGTCCTACGAGCAGTACTTC. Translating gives CASSPLETSPSYEQYF.

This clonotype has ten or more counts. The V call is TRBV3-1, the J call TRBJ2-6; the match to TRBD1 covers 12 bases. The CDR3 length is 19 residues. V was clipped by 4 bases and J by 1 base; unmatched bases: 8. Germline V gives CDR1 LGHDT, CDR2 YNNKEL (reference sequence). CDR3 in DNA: TGTGCCAGCAGCCCATTGCCGGGACAGGGGGCGTCTGGGGCCAACGTCCTGACTTTC. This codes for CASSPLPGQGASGANVLTF.

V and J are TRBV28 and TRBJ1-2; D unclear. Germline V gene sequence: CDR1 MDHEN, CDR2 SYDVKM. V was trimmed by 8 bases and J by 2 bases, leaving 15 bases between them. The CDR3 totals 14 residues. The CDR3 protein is CASGLPSPNYGYTF. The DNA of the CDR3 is TGTGCCAGCGGCCTTCCGTCACCGAACTATGGCTACACCTTC.

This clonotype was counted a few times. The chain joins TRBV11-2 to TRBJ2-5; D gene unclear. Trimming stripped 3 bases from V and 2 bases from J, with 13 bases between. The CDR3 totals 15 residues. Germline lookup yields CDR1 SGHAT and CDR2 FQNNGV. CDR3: CASSFDYGEQETQYF. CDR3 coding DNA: TGTGCCAGCAGCTTCGATTACGGCGAACAAGAGACCCAGTACTTC.